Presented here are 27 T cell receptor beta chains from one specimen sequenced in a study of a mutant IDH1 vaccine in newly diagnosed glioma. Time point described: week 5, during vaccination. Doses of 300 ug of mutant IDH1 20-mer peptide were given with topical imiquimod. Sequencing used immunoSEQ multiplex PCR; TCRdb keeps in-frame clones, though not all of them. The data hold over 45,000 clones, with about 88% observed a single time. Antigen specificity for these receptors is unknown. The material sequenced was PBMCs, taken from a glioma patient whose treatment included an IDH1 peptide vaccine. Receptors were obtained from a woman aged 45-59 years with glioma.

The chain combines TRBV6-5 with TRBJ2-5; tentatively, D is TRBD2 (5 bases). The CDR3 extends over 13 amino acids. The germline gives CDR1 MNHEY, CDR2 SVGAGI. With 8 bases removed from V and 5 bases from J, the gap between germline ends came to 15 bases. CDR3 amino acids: CASGGYLGETQYF. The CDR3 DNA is TGTGCCAGCGGCGGGTACCTTGGGGAGACCCAGTACTTC.

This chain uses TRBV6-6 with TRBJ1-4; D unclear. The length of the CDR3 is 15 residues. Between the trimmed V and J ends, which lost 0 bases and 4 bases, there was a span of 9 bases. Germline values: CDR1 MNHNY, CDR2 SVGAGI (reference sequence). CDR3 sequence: CASSYSTERNEKLFF. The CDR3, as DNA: TGTGCCAGCAGTTACTCGACGGAGCGTAATGAAAAACTGTTTTTT.

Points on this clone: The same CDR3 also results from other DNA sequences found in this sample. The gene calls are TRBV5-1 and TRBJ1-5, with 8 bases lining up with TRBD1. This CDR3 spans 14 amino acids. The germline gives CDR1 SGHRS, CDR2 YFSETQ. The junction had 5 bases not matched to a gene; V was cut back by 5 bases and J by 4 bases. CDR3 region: CASSPGQGNQPQHF. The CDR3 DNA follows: TGCGCCAGCAGTCCTGGACAGGGTAATCAGCCCCAGCATTTT.

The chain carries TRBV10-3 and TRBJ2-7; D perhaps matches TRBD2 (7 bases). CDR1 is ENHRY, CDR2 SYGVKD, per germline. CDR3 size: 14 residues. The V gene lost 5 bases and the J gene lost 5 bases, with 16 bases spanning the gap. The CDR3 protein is CAISRGGGQDEQYF. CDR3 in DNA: TGTGCCATCAGTAGGGGGGGTGGCCAGGACGAGCAGTACTTC.

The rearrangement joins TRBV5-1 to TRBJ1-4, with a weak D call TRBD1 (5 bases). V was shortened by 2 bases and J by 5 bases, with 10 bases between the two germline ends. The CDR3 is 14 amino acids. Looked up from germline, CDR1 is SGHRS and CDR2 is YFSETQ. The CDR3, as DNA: TGCGCCAGCAGCTTCGGACGGGGGAATGAAAAACTGTTTTTT. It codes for CASSFGRGNEKLFF.

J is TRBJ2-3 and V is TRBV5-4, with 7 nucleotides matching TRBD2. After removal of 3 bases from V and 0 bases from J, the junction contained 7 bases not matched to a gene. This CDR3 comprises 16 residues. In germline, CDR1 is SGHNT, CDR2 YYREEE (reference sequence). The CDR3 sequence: CASSSGAGTSTDTQYF. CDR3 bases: TGTGCCAGCAGCTCGGGAGCGGGGACTAGCACAGATACGCAGTATTTT.

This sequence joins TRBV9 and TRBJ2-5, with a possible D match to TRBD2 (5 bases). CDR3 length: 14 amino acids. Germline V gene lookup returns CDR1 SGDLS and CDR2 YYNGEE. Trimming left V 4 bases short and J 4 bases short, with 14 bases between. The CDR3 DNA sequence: TGTGCCAGCAGCTTCGACTCCACTAGAGAGACCCAGTACTTC. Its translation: CASSFDSTRETQYF.

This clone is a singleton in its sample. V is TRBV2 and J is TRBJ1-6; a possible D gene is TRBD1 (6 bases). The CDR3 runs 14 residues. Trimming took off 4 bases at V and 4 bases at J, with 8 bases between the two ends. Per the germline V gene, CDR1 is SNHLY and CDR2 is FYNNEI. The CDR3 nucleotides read TGTGCCAGCAGTGTGGACAGTTATAATTCACCCCTCCACTTT. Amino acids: CASSVDSYNSPLHF.

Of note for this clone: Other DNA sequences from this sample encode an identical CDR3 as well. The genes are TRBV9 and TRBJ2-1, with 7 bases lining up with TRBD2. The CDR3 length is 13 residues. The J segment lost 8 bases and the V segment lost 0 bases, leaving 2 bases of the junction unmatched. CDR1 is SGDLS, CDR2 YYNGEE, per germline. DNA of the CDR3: TGTGCCAGCAGCGTAGGTACTAGCGATGAGCAGTTCTTC. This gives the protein CASSVGTSDEQFF.

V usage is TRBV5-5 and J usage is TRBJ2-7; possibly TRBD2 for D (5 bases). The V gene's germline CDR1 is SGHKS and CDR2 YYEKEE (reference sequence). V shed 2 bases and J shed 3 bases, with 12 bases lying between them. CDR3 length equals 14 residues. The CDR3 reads CASSFRGLNYEQYF. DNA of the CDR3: TGTGCCAGCAGCTTTCGGGGTCTGAACTACGAGCAGTACTTC.

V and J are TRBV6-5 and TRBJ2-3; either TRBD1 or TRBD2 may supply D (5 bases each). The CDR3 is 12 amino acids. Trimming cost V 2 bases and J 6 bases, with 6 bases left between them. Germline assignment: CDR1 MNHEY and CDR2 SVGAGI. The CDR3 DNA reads TGTGCCAGCAGTTACGGGACGGATACGCAGTATTTT. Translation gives CASSYGTDTQYF.

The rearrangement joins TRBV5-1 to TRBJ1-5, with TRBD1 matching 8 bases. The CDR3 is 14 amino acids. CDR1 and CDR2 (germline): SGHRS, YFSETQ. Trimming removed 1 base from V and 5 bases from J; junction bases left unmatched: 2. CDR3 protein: CASSLQGADQPQHF. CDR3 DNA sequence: TGCGCCAGCAGCTTGCAGGGGGCGGATCAGCCCCAGCATTTT. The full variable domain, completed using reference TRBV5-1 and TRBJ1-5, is KAGVTQTPRYLIKTRGQQVTLSCSPISGHRSVSWYQQTPGQGLQFLFEYFSETQRNKGNFPGRFSGRQFSNSRSEMNVSTLELGDSALYLCASSLQGADQPQHFGDGTRLSIL.

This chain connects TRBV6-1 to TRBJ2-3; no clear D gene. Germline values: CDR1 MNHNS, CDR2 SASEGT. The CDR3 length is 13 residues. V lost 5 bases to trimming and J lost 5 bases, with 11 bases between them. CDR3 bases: TGTGCCAGCAGTCCGACTCACCGAGATACGCAGTATTTT. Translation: CASSPTHRDTQYF.

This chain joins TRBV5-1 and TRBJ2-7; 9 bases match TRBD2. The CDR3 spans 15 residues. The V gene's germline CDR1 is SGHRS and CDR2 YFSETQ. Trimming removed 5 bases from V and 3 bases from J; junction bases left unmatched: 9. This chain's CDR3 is CASRQEAGGGYEQYF. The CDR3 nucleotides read TGCGCCAGCAGACAAGAAGCGGGGGGCGGCTACGAGCAGTACTTC.

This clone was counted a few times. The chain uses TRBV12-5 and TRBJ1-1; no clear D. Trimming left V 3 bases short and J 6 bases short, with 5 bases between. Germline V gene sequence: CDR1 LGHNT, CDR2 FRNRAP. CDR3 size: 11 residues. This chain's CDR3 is CASGLVAEAFF. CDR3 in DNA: TGTGCTAGTGGTTTAGTCGCTGAAGCTTTCTTT. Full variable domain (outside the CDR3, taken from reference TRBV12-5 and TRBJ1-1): DARVTQTPRHKVTEMGQEVTMRCQPILGHNTVFWYRQTMMQGLELLAYFRNRAPLDDSGMPKDRFSAEMPDATLATLKIQPSEPRDSAVYFCASGLVAEAFFGQGTRLTVV.

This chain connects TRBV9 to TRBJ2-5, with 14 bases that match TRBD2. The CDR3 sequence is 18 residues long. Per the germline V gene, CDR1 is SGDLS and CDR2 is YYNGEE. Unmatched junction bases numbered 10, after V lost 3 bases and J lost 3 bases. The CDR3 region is CASSGLAGGYIGEETQYF. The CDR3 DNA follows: TGTGCCAGCAGCGGACTAGCGGGGGGGTATATCGGAGAAGAGACCCAGTACTTC.

The CDR3 is CASSSEDTGNTIYF. The CDR3 DNA is TGCGCCAGCAGCTCGGAGGACACAGGAAACACCATATATTTT. J is TRBJ1-3 and V is TRBV5-1; maybe TRBD1 (5 bases). The CDR3 is 14 residues long. Per the germline V gene, CDR1 is SGHRS and CDR2 is YFSETQ. V shed 3 bases and J shed 4 bases, with 11 bases lying between them.

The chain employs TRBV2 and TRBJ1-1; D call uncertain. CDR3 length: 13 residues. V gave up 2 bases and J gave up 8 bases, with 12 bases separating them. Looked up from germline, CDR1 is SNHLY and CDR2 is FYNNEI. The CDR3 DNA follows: TGTGCCAGCAGTGAAAGGAGTCGGGCAGAAGCTTTCTTT. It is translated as CASSERSRAEAFF. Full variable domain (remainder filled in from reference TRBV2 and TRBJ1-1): EPEVTQTPSHQVTQMGQEVILRCVPISNHLYFYWYRQILGQKVEFLVSFYNNEISEKSEIFDDQFSVERPDGSNFTLKIRSTKLEDSAMYFCASSERSRAEAFFGQGTRLTVV.

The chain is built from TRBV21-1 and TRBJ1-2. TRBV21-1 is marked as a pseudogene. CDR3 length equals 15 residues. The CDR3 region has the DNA TGTGCCAGCAGCAAAAAAACCCGGAGAGGAGCTGGCTACACCTTC. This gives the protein CASSKKTRRGAGYTF.

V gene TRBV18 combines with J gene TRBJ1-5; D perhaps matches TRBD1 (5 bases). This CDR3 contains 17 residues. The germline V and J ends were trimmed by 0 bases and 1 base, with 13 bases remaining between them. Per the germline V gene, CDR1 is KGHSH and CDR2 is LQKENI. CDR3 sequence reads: CASSPPNSQGSNQPQHF. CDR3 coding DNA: TGTGCCAGCTCACCACCGAATTCGCAGGGCAGCAATCAGCCCCAGCATTTT.

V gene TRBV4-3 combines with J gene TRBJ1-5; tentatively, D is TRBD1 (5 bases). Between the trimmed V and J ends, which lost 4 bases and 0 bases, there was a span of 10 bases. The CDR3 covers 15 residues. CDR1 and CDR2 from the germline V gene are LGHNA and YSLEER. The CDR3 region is CASSRDRDSNQPQHF. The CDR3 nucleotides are TGCGCCAGCAGCCGGGACCGCGATAGCAATCAGCCCCAGCATTTT.

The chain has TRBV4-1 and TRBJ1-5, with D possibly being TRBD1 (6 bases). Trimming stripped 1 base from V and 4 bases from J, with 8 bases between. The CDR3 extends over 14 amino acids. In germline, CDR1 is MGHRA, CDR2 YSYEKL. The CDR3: CASSQGQANQPQHF. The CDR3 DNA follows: TGCGCCAGCAGCCAAGGACAGGCTAATCAGCCCCAGCATTTT.

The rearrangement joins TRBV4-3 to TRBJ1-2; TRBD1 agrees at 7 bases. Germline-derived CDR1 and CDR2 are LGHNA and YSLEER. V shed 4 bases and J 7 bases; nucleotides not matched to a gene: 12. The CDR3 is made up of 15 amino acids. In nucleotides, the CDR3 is TGCGCCAGCAGCCCTGATAGACAGGGCCTTGGTGGCTACACCTTC. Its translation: CASSPDRQGLGGYTF.

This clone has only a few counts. CDR3 sequence: CARRAGRNSPLHF. DNA for the CDR3: TGTGCCAGGAGAGCCGGACGGAATTCACCCCTCCACTTT. V gene TRBV7-2 combines with J gene TRBJ1-6; D gene ambiguous. The CDR3 extends over 13 amino acids. V was shortened by 9 bases and J by 7 bases, with 13 bases between the two germline ends. CDR1 SGHTA and CDR2 FQGNSA come from the germline V gene.

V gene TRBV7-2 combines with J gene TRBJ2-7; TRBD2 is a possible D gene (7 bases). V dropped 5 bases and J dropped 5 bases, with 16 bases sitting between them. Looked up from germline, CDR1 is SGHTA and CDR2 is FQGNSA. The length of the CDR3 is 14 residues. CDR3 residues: CASSLKGGAHEQYF. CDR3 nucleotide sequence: TGTGCCAGCAGCCTTAAGGGGGGGGCCCACGAGCAGTACTTC.

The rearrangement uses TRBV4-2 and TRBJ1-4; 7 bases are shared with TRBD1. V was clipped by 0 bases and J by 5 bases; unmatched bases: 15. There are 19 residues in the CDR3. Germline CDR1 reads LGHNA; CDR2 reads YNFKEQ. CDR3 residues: CASSQDFDLRDRKNEKLFF. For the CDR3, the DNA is TGTGCCAGCAGCCAAGATTTCGATCTCAGGGACAGAAAGAATGAAAAACTGTTTTTT.

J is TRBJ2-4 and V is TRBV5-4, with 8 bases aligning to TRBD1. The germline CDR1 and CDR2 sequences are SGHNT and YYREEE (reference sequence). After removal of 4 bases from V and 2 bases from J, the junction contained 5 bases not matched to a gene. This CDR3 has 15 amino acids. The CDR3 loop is CASSVGQGTKNIQYF. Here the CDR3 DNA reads TGTGCCAGCAGCGTCGGACAGGGCACCAAAAACATTCAGTACTTC.